A selection of T cell receptor beta chains follows, all from one sample in a study of T-cell memory formation after mild COVID-19. TCRdb recomputed calls from the 5' RACE reads with MiXCR, one row per CDR3 protein. The table shows fewer than 700,000 distinct CDR3 sequences, with about 20% occurring only once. Sequencing used PBMCs or a T cell subset sorted from them (not recorded which). The source of these receptors is an adult woman who had mild COVID-19 (a few samples of this study predate the infection). Cell type and time point are not known. CDR3s include the opening cysteine and the closing phenylalanine or tryptophan. D genes are given only for firm matches. Size is stated for part of the rows, as once, few or many counts, or as a class when the clone is expanded.

len: 13
abundance: -
v_gene: TRBV29-1
j_gene: TRBJ2-7
d_gene: TRBD2
CDR3aa: CSVMLAGMYEQYF
CDR3nt: TGCAGCGTTATGCTAGCGGGGATGTACGAGCAGTACTTC

len: 15
abundance: -
v_gene: TRBV11-2
j_gene: TRBJ2-3
d_gene: TRBD1
CDR3aa: CASSPDRARTDTQYF
CDR3nt: TGTGCCAGCAGCCCGGACAGGGCACGCACAGATACGCAGTATTTT

len: 16
abundance: -
v_gene: TRBV6-2/TRBV6-3
j_gene: TRBJ2-2
d_gene: TRBD1
CDR3aa: CASSPGQGLGTGELFF
CDR3nt: TGTGCCAGCAGCCCGGGACAGGGATTGGGCACCGGGGAGCTGTTTTTT

len: 13
abundance: -
v_gene: TRBV12-3/TRBV12-4
j_gene: TRBJ1-5
d_gene: -
CDR3aa: CASSLAQDQPQHF
CDR3nt: TGTGCCAGCAGTTTAGCTCAAGATCAGCCCCAGCATTTT

len: 18
abundance: few
v_gene: TRBV7-2
j_gene: TRBJ2-6
d_gene: -
CDR3aa: CASSLGGTIRSGANVLTF
CDR3nt: TGTGCCAGCAGCTTAGGGGGGACAATTCGCTCTGGGGCCAACGTCCTGACTTTC

len: 14
abundance: few
v_gene: TRBV12-3/TRBV12-4
j_gene: TRBJ1-6
d_gene: TRBD1
CDR3aa: CASSPTGGSPPLHF
CDR3nt: TGTGCCAGCAGTCCCACAGGGGGAAGCCCACCCCTCCACTTT

len: 16
abundance: -
v_gene: TRBV6-2/TRBV6-3
j_gene: TRBJ2-1
d_gene: TRBD2
CDR3aa: CASSSGSGRGNNEQFF
CDR3nt: TGTGCCAGCAGCTCCGGGAGCGGGAGGGGTAACAATGAGCAGTTCTTC

len: 17
abundance: few
v_gene: TRBV7-3
j_gene: TRBJ2-6
d_gene: TRBD1
CDR3aa: CASSPGQGFSGANVLTF
CDR3nt: TGTGCCAGCAGCCCAGGACAGGGTTTCTCTGGGGCCAACGTCCTGACTTTC

len: 15
abundance: -
v_gene: TRBV4-1
j_gene: TRBJ1-2
d_gene: -
CDR3aa: CASSQEDTANYGYTF
CDR3nt: TGCGCCAGCAGCCAAGAGGACACAGCTAACTATGGCTACACCTTC

len: 15
abundance: few
v_gene: TRBV12-5
j_gene: TRBJ2-7
d_gene: -
CDR3aa: CASGINRDSSYEQYF
CDR3nt: TGTGCTAGTGGGATCAACAGGGATAGCTCCTACGAGCAGTACTTC

len: 13
abundance: few
v_gene: TRBV12-3/TRBV12-4
j_gene: TRBJ1-5
d_gene: -
CDR3aa: CASTVSGNQPQHF
CDR3nt: TGTGCCAGCACAGTGAGTGGCAATCAGCCCCAGCATTTT

len: 18
abundance: few
v_gene: TRBV12-3/TRBV12-4
j_gene: TRBJ2-3
d_gene: TRBD1
CDR3aa: CASSLSRGGTGGLNTQYF
CDR3nt: TGTGCCAGCAGTTTATCTCGGGGCGGGACAGGGGGCCTCAATACGCAGTATTTT

len: 15
abundance: -
v_gene: TRBV20-1
j_gene: TRBJ2-1
d_gene: -
CDR3aa: CSARDRGPSYNEQFF
CDR3nt: TGCAGTGCTAGAGATCGGGGGCCCTCCTACAATGAGCAGTTCTTC

len: 13
abundance: -
v_gene: TRBV10-1
j_gene: TRBJ2-7
d_gene: -
CDR3aa: CAISILDTYEQYF
CDR3nt: TGCGCCATATCCATCTTAGACACCTACGAGCAGTACTTC

len: 16
abundance: few
v_gene: TRBV4-2
j_gene: TRBJ2-7
d_gene: TRBD1
CDR3aa: CASSQEGGTGSYEQYF
CDR3nt: TGTGCCAGCAGCCAAGAGGGAGGGACAGGGTCGTACGAGCAGTACTTC

len: 12
abundance: many
v_gene: TRBV20-1
j_gene: TRBJ2-1
d_gene: -
CDR3aa: CSARVKDNEQFF
CDR3nt: TGCAGTGCTAGAGTTAAGGATAATGAGCAGTTCTTC

len: 14
abundance: few
v_gene: TRBV4-1
j_gene: TRBJ1-4
d_gene: -
CDR3aa: CASSQRQPNEKLFF
CDR3nt: TGCGCCAGCAGCCAAAGACAGCCTAATGAAAAACTGTTTTTT

len: 13
abundance: -
v_gene: TRBV24-1
j_gene: TRBJ1-2
d_gene: -
CDR3aa: CATGSQGSNGYTF
CDR3nt: TGTGCCACCGGGTCGCAGGGTAGCAATGGCTACACCTTC

len: 16
abundance: few
v_gene: TRBV7-3
j_gene: TRBJ2-2
d_gene: -
CDR3aa: CASSPWLVRGTGELFF
CDR3nt: TGTGCCAGCAGCCCATGGCTGGTTCGGGGCACCGGGGAGCTGTTTTTT

len: 15
abundance: -
v_gene: TRBV5-1
j_gene: TRBJ1-1
d_gene: TRBD1
CDR3aa: CASSNNRGRNTEAFF
CDR3nt: TGCGCCAGCAGCAATAACAGGGGGAGAAACACTGAAGCTTTCTTT

len: 17
abundance: -
v_gene: TRBV9
j_gene: TRBJ2-2
d_gene: -
CDR3aa: CASSVGQSGEKTGELFF
CDR3nt: TGTGCCAGCAGCGTCGGACAGTCAGGCGAGAAGACCGGGGAGCTGTTTTTT

len: 12
abundance: -
v_gene: TRBV6-6
j_gene: TRBJ2-1
d_gene: -
CDR3aa: CASRGDSQQQFF
CDR3nt: TGTGCCAGCAGAGGGGACTCCCAACAACAGTTCTTC

len: 16
abundance: many
v_gene: TRBV5-8
j_gene: TRBJ2-5
d_gene: TRBD2
CDR3aa: CASSFGGSSIGETQYF
CDR3nt: TGTGCCAGCAGCTTCGGCGGGAGCTCAATAGGAGAGACCCAGTACTTC

len: 14
abundance: -
v_gene: TRBV7-2
j_gene: TRBJ2-5
d_gene: TRBD2
CDR3aa: CASSLLAAKETQYF
CDR3nt: TGTGCCAGCAGCTTGCTAGCGGCTAAAGAGACCCAGTACTTC

len: 15
abundance: -
v_gene: TRBV27
j_gene: TRBJ2-1
d_gene: -
CDR3aa: CASSSRGSSYNEQFF
CDR3nt: TGTGCCAGCAGTTCGCGCGGAAGCTCCTACAATGAGCAGTTCTTC

len: 16
abundance: few
v_gene: TRBV12-3/TRBV12-4
j_gene: TRBJ2-1
d_gene: -
CDR3aa: CASSLSLLSSYNEQFF
CDR3nt: TGTGCCAGCAGTTTATCCCTATTAAGCTCCTACAATGAGCAGTTCTTC

len: 15
abundance: -
v_gene: TRBV12-3/TRBV12-4
j_gene: TRBJ1-5
d_gene: -
CDR3aa: CASSFASGSGQPQHF
CDR3nt: TGTGCCAGCAGTTTCGCTTCCGGGAGTGGTCAGCCCCAGCATTTT

len: 16
abundance: many
v_gene: TRBV20-1
j_gene: TRBJ2-1
d_gene: -
CDR3aa: CSAPSGGSRSYNEQFF
CDR3nt: TGCAGTGCTCCAAGCGGCGGTAGTCGCTCCTACAATGAGCAGTTCTTC

len: 14
abundance: -
v_gene: TRBV6-5
j_gene: TRBJ2-1
d_gene: -
CDR3aa: CASRGMGSYNEQFF
CDR3nt: TGTGCCAGCAGGGGTATGGGCTCCTACAATGAGCAGTTCTTC

len: 15
abundance: -
v_gene: TRBV6-2/TRBV6-3
j_gene: TRBJ2-5
d_gene: -
CDR3aa: CASSPHGKAKETQYF
CDR3nt: TGTGCCAGCAGCCCTCACGGAAAGGCTAAAGAGACCCAGTACTTC

len: 15
abundance: once
v_gene: TRBV5-1
j_gene: TRBJ1-1
d_gene: -
CDR3aa: CASSLGGQQNTEAFF
CDR3nt: TGCGCCAGCAGCTTGGGTGGGCAGCAGAACACTGAAGCTTTCTTT

len: 13
abundance: -
v_gene: TRBV27
j_gene: TRBJ2-3
d_gene: -
CDR3aa: CASGSSRGNTQYF
CDR3nt: TGTGCCAGCGGATCATCTCGTGGGAATACGCAGTATTTT

len: 14
abundance: few
v_gene: TRBV29-1
j_gene: TRBJ1-1
d_gene: -
CDR3aa: CSASKLDGRTEAFF
CDR3nt: TGCAGCGCCTCTAAATTAGACGGAAGGACTGAAGCTTTCTTT

len: 16
abundance: -
v_gene: TRBV7-2
j_gene: TRBJ2-3
d_gene: TRBD2
CDR3aa: CASSPRDYRNRDTQYF
CDR3nt: TGTGCCAGCAGCCCCCGGGACTATCGGAACAGGGATACGCAGTATTTT

len: 12
abundance: -
v_gene: TRBV6-4
j_gene: TRBJ1-1
d_gene: -
CDR3aa: CASRDSGGEAFF
CDR3nt: TGTGCCAGCAGAGACAGCGGAGGTGAAGCTTTCTTT

len: 19
abundance: few
v_gene: TRBV7-6
j_gene: TRBJ2-6
d_gene: TRBD1
CDR3aa: CASSLRAGTGSSGANVLTF
CDR3nt: TGTGCCAGCAGCTTGCGAGCCGGGACAGGGTCCTCTGGGGCCAACGTCCTGACTTTC

len: 14
abundance: -
v_gene: TRBV6-2/TRBV6-3
j_gene: TRBJ1-1
d_gene: TRBD1
CDR3aa: CASSPRDRDHEAFF
CDR3nt: TGTGCCAGCAGCCCACGGGACAGGGATCATGAAGCTTTCTTT

len: 15
abundance: -
v_gene: TRBV7-9
j_gene: TRBJ2-7
d_gene: TRBD2
CDR3aa: CASSSLAGGFWEQYF
CDR3nt: TGTGCCAGCAGCTCGTTAGCGGGAGGGTTTTGGGAGCAGTACTTC

len: 14
abundance: -
v_gene: TRBV24-1
j_gene: TRBJ1-1
d_gene: TRBD1
CDR3aa: CATSEGGGNTEAFF
CDR3nt: TGTGCCACCAGTGAAGGGGGCGGAAACACTGAAGCTTTCTTT

len: 19
abundance: few
v_gene: TRBV18
j_gene: TRBJ2-1
d_gene: TRBD2
CDR3aa: CASSPRLAGGMSSYNEQFF
CDR3nt: TGTGCCAGCTCACCCCGACTAGCGGGGGGTATGAGCTCCTACAATGAGCAGTTCTTC

len: 14
abundance: many
v_gene: TRBV10-3
j_gene: TRBJ1-1
d_gene: TRBD1
CDR3aa: CAITRDRDNTEAFF
CDR3nt: TGTGCCATCACCCGGGACAGGGATAACACTGAAGCTTTCTTT

len: 17
abundance: few
v_gene: TRBV7-8
j_gene: TRBJ1-1
d_gene: TRBD1
CDR3aa: CASSLALGGAGGTEAFF
CDR3nt: TGTGCCAGCAGCCTAGCCCTCGGGGGGGCAGGGGGCACTGAAGCTTTCTTT

len: 12
abundance: -
v_gene: TRBV6-2/TRBV6-3
j_gene: TRBJ2-1
d_gene: -
CDR3aa: CASSYGAGTKFF
CDR3nt: TGTGCCAGCAGTTACGGGGCAGGTACTAAGTTCTTC

len: 16
abundance: -
v_gene: TRBV12-3/TRBV12-4
j_gene: TRBJ2-5
d_gene: TRBD2
CDR3aa: CASSNGLEWGSETQYF
CDR3nt: TGTGCCAGCAGTAACGGACTAGAGTGGGGATCGGAGACCCAGTACTTC

len: 17
abundance: -
v_gene: TRBV5-1
j_gene: TRBJ2-6
d_gene: TRBD2
CDR3aa: CASSFAGGKAGANVLTF
CDR3nt: TGCGCCAGCAGTTTCGCGGGGGGCAAGGCAGGGGCCAACGTCCTGACTTTC

len: 15
abundance: few
v_gene: TRBV4-1
j_gene: TRBJ1-2
d_gene: TRBD1
CDR3aa: CASSHGNRGLDGYTF
CDR3nt: TGCGCCAGCAGCCATGGGAACAGGGGGCTCGATGGCTACACCTTC

len: 15
abundance: -
v_gene: TRBV27
j_gene: TRBJ1-5
d_gene: -
CDR3aa: CASSPKTGSHQPQHF
CDR3nt: TGTGCCAGCAGTCCTAAGACCGGTTCCCATCAGCCCCAGCATTTT

len: 16
abundance: few
v_gene: TRBV4-1
j_gene: TRBJ2-5
d_gene: -
CDR3aa: CASSQPVTGLVWTQYF
CDR3nt: TGCGCCAGCAGCCAACCAGTGACAGGCCTTGTTTGGACCCAGTACTTC

len: 16
abundance: -
v_gene: TRBV18
j_gene: TRBJ2-6
d_gene: -
CDR3aa: CASSPQGNSGANVLTF
CDR3nt: TGTGCCAGCTCACCACAGGGAAACTCTGGGGCCAACGTCCTGACTTTC

len: 16
abundance: -
v_gene: TRBV20-1
j_gene: TRBJ1-1
d_gene: -
CDR3aa: CSARDPRGSMNTEAFF
CDR3nt: TGCAGTGCTAGAGATCCGCGGGGCAGCATGAACACTGAAGCTTTCTTT

len: 12
abundance: -
v_gene: TRBV11-2
j_gene: TRBJ2-1
d_gene: -
CDR3aa: CASSPDIDEQFF
CDR3nt: TGTGCCAGCAGCCCCGACATCGATGAGCAGTTCTTC

len: 14
abundance: few
v_gene: TRBV12-3/TRBV12-4
j_gene: TRBJ2-7
d_gene: -
CDR3aa: CASSPYSAGGEQYF
CDR3nt: TGTGCCAGCAGTCCCTATTCCGCGGGCGGCGAGCAGTACTTC

len: 13
abundance: -
v_gene: TRBV5-1
j_gene: TRBJ1-1
d_gene: TRBD1
CDR3aa: CASSPGQGSEAFF
CDR3nt: TGCGCCAGCAGTCCGGGACAGGGGTCTGAAGCTTTCTTT

len: 13
abundance: -
v_gene: TRBV12-3/TRBV12-4
j_gene: TRBJ2-7
d_gene: -
CDR3aa: CASSQTRPYEQYF
CDR3nt: TGTGCCAGCAGTCAAACGAGACCCTACGAGCAGTACTTC

len: 14
abundance: -
v_gene: TRBV2
j_gene: TRBJ2-1
d_gene: TRBD1
CDR3aa: CASSRDRGMNEQFF
CDR3nt: TGTGCCAGCAGCCGGGACAGGGGTATGAATGAGCAGTTCTTC

len: 15
abundance: many
v_gene: TRBV30
j_gene: TRBJ2-1
d_gene: -
CDR3aa: CAWSVRLGDYNEQFF
CDR3nt: TGTGCCTGGAGTGTCAGACTGGGGGACTACAATGAGCAGTTCTTC

len: 15
abundance: few
v_gene: TRBV6-5
j_gene: TRBJ1-4
d_gene: TRBD1
CDR3aa: CASSWTGVSNEKLFF
CDR3nt: TGTGCCAGCAGTTGGACAGGGGTCTCTAATGAAAAACTGTTTTTT

len: 12
abundance: few
v_gene: TRBV9
j_gene: TRBJ1-1
d_gene: -
CDR3aa: CASSQGGGVAFF
CDR3nt: TGTGCCAGCAGCCAAGGTGGGGGGGTTGCTTTCTTT

len: 13
abundance: -
v_gene: TRBV6-4
j_gene: TRBJ2-1
d_gene: TRBD2
CDR3aa: CASRTSGGSEQFF
CDR3nt: TGTGCCAGCAGAACTAGCGGGGGAAGTGAGCAGTTCTTC

len: 13
abundance: -
v_gene: TRBV6-1
j_gene: TRBJ1-4
d_gene: -
CDR3aa: CASSEASTTAPLF
CDR3nt: TGTGCCAGCAGTGAAGCCTCGACCACGGCCCCACTTTTT